A selection of T cell receptor beta chains follows, all from one sample in a study of Graves' ophthalmopathy and Graves' hyperthyroidism. TCRdb processed the multiplex PCR reads anew with MiXCR; each CDR3 protein has one entry. This sample has roughly 1.1 million distinct CDR3 sequences; 36% occur once, and the top ten carry approximately 12%. The material sequenced was peripheral blood or thyroid tissue (not recorded which). The receptor source for this set is an adult man with Graves' hyperthyroidism. Each CDR3 is given with its conserved first and last residue. D genes are given only for firm matches. Size is omitted from some rows. Given values are once, few, many or a class for expanded clones.

clone_size | j_call | v_call | d_call | cdr3_aa | cdr3_nt
many | TRBJ2-5 | TRBV5-1 | TRBD2 | CASTGGGPFKQETQYF | TGCGCCAGCACCGGCGGGGGGCCATTCAAACAAGAGACCCAGTACTTC
. | TRBJ2-7 | TRBV25-1 | TRBD1 | CASSYGADRGSYEQCF | TGTGCCAGCAGTTACGGGGCGGACAGGGGTTCCTACGAGCAGTGCTTC
many | TRBJ1-2 | TRBV9 | TRBD1 | CASSDNRGDGYTF | TGTGCCAGCAGTGATAACAGGGGTGATGGCTACACCTTC
few | TRBJ2-6 | TRBV19 | TRBD1 | CASSVGTGISGANVLTF | TGTGCCAGTAGTGTGGGGACAGGGATCTCTGGGGCCAACGTCCTGACTTTC
. | TRBJ1-4 | TRBV7-9 | TRBD1 | CASSLTGQGLTEKLFF | TGTGCCAGCAGCTTAACCGGACAGGGACTCACTGAAAAACTGTTTTTT
. | TRBJ2-7 | TRBV5-1 | . | CASSLDFTGVVEQYF | TGCGCCAGCAGCTTGGATTTTACGGGAGTAGTCGAGCAGTACTTC
few | TRBJ2-7 | TRBV3-1 | . | CASKGHESYEQYF | TGTGCCAGCAAGGGACATGAGTCCTACGAGCAGTACTTC
. | TRBJ2-7 | TRBV10-2 | TRBD2 | CASSAPGLAGKQDPYEQYF | TGCGCCAGCAGTGCACCGGGACTAGCGGGGAAACAAGACCCCTACGAGCAGTACTTC
many | TRBJ2-7 | TRBV10-2 | . | CASSTNRDNSYEQYF | TGTGCCAGCAGTACTAACCGGGACAATTCCTACGAGCAGTACTTC
. | TRBJ2-2 | TRBV18 | . | CASSPETGTGELFF | TGTGCCAGCTCACCGGAGACAGGCACCGGGGAGCTGTTTTTT
. | TRBJ1-5 | TRBV20-1 | . | CSAADGGLSNQPQHF | TGCAGTGCTGCGGACGGGGGACTCAGCAATCAGCCCCAGCATTTT
. | TRBJ2-5 | TRBV2 | . | CASSEGWRETQYF | TGTGCCAGCAGTGAAGGGTGGCGGGAGACCCAGTACTTC
many | TRBJ1-6 | TRBV5-6 | TRBD1 | CASNPQGAWNSPLHF | TGTGCCAGCAACCCTCAGGGGGCCTGGAATTCACCCCTCCACTTT
. | TRBJ2-3 | TRBV10-2 | TRBD1 | CASSEGGQNTQYF | TGCGCCAGCAGTGAGGGGGGACAGAATACGCAGTATTTT
few | TRBJ1-5 | TRBV5-8 | . | CASSFRPQHF | TGTGCCAGCAGCTTTAGGCCCCAGCATTTT
. | TRBJ2-5 | TRBV4-3 | TRBD2 | CAGSQDLAEQETQYF | TGCGCCGGCAGCCAAGATCTAGCGGAACAAGAGACCCAGTACTTC
many | TRBJ1-1 | TRBV10-3 | . | CAISESLGTNTEAFF | TGTGCCATCAGTGAGTCATTGGGGACGAACACTGAAGCTTTCTTT
many | TRBJ2-6 | TRBV7-2 | . | CASRLRGPGANVLTF | TGTGCCAGCAGACTGCGGGGGCCTGGGGCCAACGTCCTGACTTTC
many | TRBJ1-1 | TRBV5-1 | TRBD1 | CASSHGTDLNEAFF | TGCGCCAGCAGCCACGGGACAGATCTAAATGAAGCTTTCTTT
. | TRBJ2-3 | TRBV12-3/TRBV12-4 | . | CASSTDSSTDTQYF | TGTGCCAGCAGCACAGACTCTAGCACAGATACGCAGTATTTT
. | TRBJ2-7 | TRBV29-1 | TRBD1 | CSVAHRGISYEQYF | TGCAGCGTCGCTCACAGGGGGATATCCTACGAGCAGTACTTC
few | TRBJ1-2 | TRBV14 | . | CASSQEVTGRHYGYTF | TGTGCCAGTAGCCAAGAGGTGACAGGTCGACACTATGGCTACACCTTC
. | TRBJ1-4 | TRBV20-1 | TRBD1 | CSARDDRGLLNEKLFF | TGCAGTGCTAGAGATGACAGGGGATTGCTTAATGAAAAACTGTTTTTT
. | TRBJ2-5 | TRBV7-9 | . | CASSQAFGQETQYF | TGTGCCAGCAGCCAAGCTTTTGGGCAAGAGACCCAGTACTTC
many | TRBJ2-5 | TRBV7-2 | . | CASSLAGGRGGTQYF | TGTGCCAGCAGCTTAGCGGGGGGGCGTGGTGGGACCCAGTACTTC